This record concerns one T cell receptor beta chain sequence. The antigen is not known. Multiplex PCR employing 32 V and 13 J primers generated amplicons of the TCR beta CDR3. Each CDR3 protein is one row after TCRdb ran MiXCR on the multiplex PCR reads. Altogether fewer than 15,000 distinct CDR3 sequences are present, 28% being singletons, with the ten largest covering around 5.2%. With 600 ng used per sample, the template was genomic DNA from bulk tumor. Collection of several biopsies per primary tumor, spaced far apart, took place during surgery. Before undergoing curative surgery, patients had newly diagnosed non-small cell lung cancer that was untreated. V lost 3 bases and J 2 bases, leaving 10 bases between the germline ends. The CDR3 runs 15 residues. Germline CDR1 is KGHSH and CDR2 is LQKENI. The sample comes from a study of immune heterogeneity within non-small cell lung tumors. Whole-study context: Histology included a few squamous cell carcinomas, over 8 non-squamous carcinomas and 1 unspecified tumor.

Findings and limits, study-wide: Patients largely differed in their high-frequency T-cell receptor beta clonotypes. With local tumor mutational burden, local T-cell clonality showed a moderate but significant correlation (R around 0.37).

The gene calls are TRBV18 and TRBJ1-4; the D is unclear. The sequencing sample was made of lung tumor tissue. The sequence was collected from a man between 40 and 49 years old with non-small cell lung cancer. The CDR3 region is CASSPGGGTNEKLFF. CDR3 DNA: TGTGCCAGCTCACCGGGAGGAGGGACTAATGAAAAACTGTTTTTT.